The clone carrying this T cell receptor (beta chain) has just one count. Its antigen is still unknown. The data stem from a study of cytomegalovirus exposure and HLA in healthy donors. Findings and limits, study-wide: A later analysis found TCR association rates differed by HLA locus, highest for DRB1 and lowest for HLA-C.

Primers: 60 Vbeta forward and 13 Jbeta reverse. TCRdb's copy holds only in-frame clones and misses some; the assay was immunoSEQ multiplex PCR. This sample yields about 130,000 clones, of which 74% are seen a single time; 4% belongs to the top ten. The CDR3 is made up of 15 amino acids. Trimming cost V 10 bases and J 4 bases; bases outside gene matches: 12. Looked up from germline, CDR1 is MGHDK and CDR2 is SYGVNS. The TCR sequence derives from a man aged 35 to 55 in good health and CMV-seropositive. V and J are TRBV25-1 and TRBJ2-7, with 11 bases aligning to TRBD2. Sequencing was performed on PBMCs. CDR3 region: CATARGTSGPYEQYF. The CDR3 DNA reads as TGTGCCACCGCCCGCGGGACTAGCGGACCTTACGAGCAGTACTTC.